The 16 T cell receptor beta chains below were found in one sample sequenced in a study of radiation and T cells in renal cell carcinoma. Libraries were prepared by immunoSEQ multiplex PCR; TCRdb keeps only in-frame clonotypes and omits some of them. Of around 94,000 clones listed, 65% to 90% were seen once; the top ten hold approximately 8.4%. Noted time point: baseline pretreatment blood. Sample treatment: 15 Gy SBRT to primary tumor, nephrectomy 4 weeks later. Sequenced material: blood, taken from a patient whose treatment included radiotherapy and nephrectomy. These receptors were taken from a man aged 50 to 59 with renal cell carcinoma.

The chain recombines TRBV2 with TRBJ2-3; 8 bases match TRBD2. V gave up 8 bases and J gave up 0 bases; unmatched junction bases: 7. The CDR3 is 15 amino acids. The germline V gene encodes CDR1 SNHLY and CDR2 FYNNEI. In nucleotides, the CDR3 is TGTGCCAGCGTAGCGGGAAGAGCTAGCACAGATACGCAGTATTTT. This translates into CASVAGRASTDTQYF.

A few counts support this clone. The chain carries TRBV10-3 and TRBJ1-1; TRBD1 aligns across 9 bases. Germline V gives CDR1 ENHRY, CDR2 SYGVKD. The CDR3 is 15 residues long. J was trimmed by 0 bases and V by 6 bases; bases with no gene match: 5. The CDR3, as DNA: TGTGCCATCAGAGCGGGACAGGGTATGAACACTGAAGCTTTCTTT. Its translation: CAIRAGQGMNTEAFF.

This clone was seen a single time. This chain joins TRBV27 and TRBJ2-7; 10 bases agree with TRBD2. Germline V gene lookup returns CDR1 MNHEY and CDR2 SMNVEV (reference sequence). The junction had 10 bases not matched to a gene; V was cut back by 4 bases and J by 7 bases. The CDR3 is 15 residues long. The DNA of the CDR3 is TGTGCCAGCAGTTCCCATGGGGCTAGCGGGAGAGAGCAGTACTTC. As protein: CASSSHGASGREQYF.

In this sample, this clone turned up once. This chain uses TRBV25-1 with TRBJ1-1; a weak D match, TRBD1 (5 bases). Germline-derived CDR1 and CDR2 are MGHDK and SYGVNS. This CDR3 spans 14 amino acids. V gave up 7 bases and J gave up 3 bases, with 15 bases separating them. The CDR3 DNA is TGTGCCAGCATTGACCCTCGGGGGGACACTGAAGCTTTCTTT. Translating it yields CASIDPRGDTEAFF.

The rearrangement links TRBV4-2 to TRBJ2-5; 12 bases fit TRBD1. There are 16 residues in the CDR3. V dropped 4 bases and J dropped 3; count of bases not matched to a gene: 6. Germline loops: CDR1 LGHNA, CDR2 YNFKEQ. The CDR3 DNA follows: TGTGCCAGCAGCCCGACCGGGACAGGGGGCGAAGAGACCCAGTACTTC. This translates into CASSPTGTGGEETQYF.

The rearrangement uses TRBV9 and TRBJ1-3; D gene ambiguous. Germline CDR1 and CDR2: SGDLS and YYNGEE. The V gene lost 0 bases and the J gene lost 2 bases, with 15 bases spanning the gap. CDR3 size: 17 residues. The CDR3 DNA is TGTGCCAGCAGCGTAGCTGGGATACTCAATCCTGGAAACACCATATATTTT. It codes for CASSVAGILNPGNTIYF.

The chain recombines TRBV21-1 with TRBJ2-5; the D call of TRBD1 is as the table states it, not checked on the DNA. TRBV21-1 is marked as a pseudogene. The CDR3 loop spans 16 amino acids. The CDR3 reads CASSSRTGYPGETQYF. The CDR3 DNA reads TGTGCCAGCAGCTCTCGGACAGGGTACCCCGGAGAGACCCAGTACTTC.

This chain uses TRBV18 with TRBJ2-7, with 15 bases that match TRBD2. From germline, CDR1 is KGHSH and CDR2 LQKENI. The CDR3 is made up of 17 amino acids. J gave up 3 bases and V 5 bases, and 8 bases lay outside the gene matches. CDR3 DNA: TGTGCCAGCTCAACGGGACTAGCGGGGGGCGGTTACTACGAGCAGTACTTC. Protein sequence: CASSTGLAGGGYYEQYF.

V gene TRBV12-5 combines with J gene TRBJ1-2, with 8 bases that match TRBD1. Germline V gene data show CDR1 as LGHNT and CDR2 as FRNRAP. The CDR3 sequence is 16 residues long. V shed 1 base, J shed 7 bases, and the junction held 11 bases outside the gene matches. This chain's CDR3 is CASGLDTGQGVGGYTF. CDR3 nucleotide sequence: TGTGCTAGTGGTTTGGACACAGGACAGGGAGTCGGTGGCTACACCTTC. The full variable domain, with the rest looked up from reference TRBV12-5 and TRBJ1-2, is DARVTQTPRHKVTEMGQEVTMRCQPILGHNTVFWYRQTMMQGLELLAYFRNRAPLDDSGMPKDRFSAEMPDATLATLKIQPSEPRDSAVYFCASGLDTGQGVGGYTFGSGTRLTVV.

This clone was seen more than once but under ten times. The chain uses TRBV6-6 and TRBJ2-1; 14 positions match TRBD2. The V and J ends lost 6 bases and 7 bases, in that order; junction bases with no gene match: 2. Germline V gene sequence: CDR1 MNHNY, CDR2 SVGAGI (reference sequence). The CDR3 is 14 residues long. CDR3 nucleotide sequence: TGTGCCAGCAGGGGGACTAGCGGGAGAAATGAGCAGTTCTTC. This encodes CASRGTSGRNEQFF.

The J gene is TRBJ2-5, the V gene TRBV25-1; the D gene is possibly TRBD1 (6 bases). Germline lookup yields CDR1 MGHDK and CDR2 SYGVNS. V lost 0 bases to trimming and J lost 1 base, with 12 bases between them. The CDR3 spans 16 residues. DNA for the CDR3: TGTGCCAGCAGTGAATATAACGGACAGTTCCAAGAGACCCAGTACTTC. Amino acids: CASSEYNGQFQETQYF.

In its sample, this clone was seen once. The V and J genes are TRBV4-1 and TRBJ2-1; TRBD2 matches at 14 bases. This CDR3 contains 17 residues. The V gene's germline CDR1 is MGHRA and CDR2 YSYEKL. Unmatched junction bases numbered 7, after V lost 5 bases and J lost 4 bases. In DNA, the CDR3 is TGCGCCAGCAGCAAGGGACTAGCGGGAGCGGTGTACAATGAGCAGTTCTTC. Its protein product is CASSKGLAGAVYNEQFF.

V gene TRBV4-3 combines with J gene TRBJ1-2; D is unclear. Between the trimmed V and J ends, which lost 1 base and 4 bases, there was a span of 13 bases. Germline CDR1 and CDR2: LGHNA and YSLEER. This CDR3 is 15 amino acids long. The DNA of the CDR3 is TGCGCCAGCAGCCAAGGTTGGGTTCGCTCCTATGGCTACACCTTC. Protein sequence: CASSQGWVRSYGYTF.

V is TRBV15 and J is TRBJ2-3, with 8 positions matching TRBD2. Germline-derived CDR1 and CDR2 are LNHNV and YYDKDF (reference sequence). The CDR3 has 17 residues. V trimming: 3 bases; J trimming: 7 bases; junction bases outside the gene matches: 15. CDR3 residues: CATSSATPTGGQHTQYF. The CDR3 DNA reads as TGTGCCACCAGCAGTGCTACCCCTACGGGAGGGCAACATACGCAGTATTTT.

V usage is TRBV5-4 and J usage is TRBJ2-7, with 10 bases fitting TRBD2. V shed 4 bases and J 1 base; nucleotides not matched to a gene: 5. The V gene's germline CDR1 is SGHNT and CDR2 YYREEE (reference sequence). The CDR3 length is 15 residues. CDR3: CASSPSSGRSYEQYF. The CDR3 DNA reads TGTGCCAGCAGCCCCTCTAGCGGGAGATCCTACGAGCAGTACTTC.

The chain combines TRBV9 with TRBJ2-7, with 7 bases fitting TRBD1. Germline CDR1 reads SGDLS; CDR2 reads YYNGEE. V shed 4 bases, J shed 4 bases, and the junction held 2 bases outside the gene matches. CDR3 length: 12 amino acids. The CDR3 region is CASSPTGYEQYF. The CDR3 DNA is TGTGCCAGCAGCCCGACAGGGTACGAGCAGTACTTC.